Listed here are 4 T cell receptor beta chains from one sample, sequenced in a study of cytomegalovirus exposure and HLA in healthy donors. PCR used 60 Vbeta primers and 13 Jbeta primers. Using immunoSEQ multiplex PCR, the repertoire was profiled, and TCRdb retains in-frame clones only, with some absent. The repertoire includes 150,000 or so clones, 70% to 90% of them detected once, and about 2% sits in the top ten. Sequences were obtained from PBMCs. All receptors derive from a man in his late teens or twenties in good health and CMV-seropositive.

The V call is TRBV7-3, the J call TRBJ2-3; possible D gene TRBD1, 5 bases. From germline, CDR1 is SGHTA and CDR2 FQGTGA. The V gene lost 1 base and the J gene lost 2 bases, with 7 bases spanning the gap. There are 14 residues in the CDR3. CDR3 sequence reads: CASSLIGDTDTQYF. The CDR3 nucleotides are TGTGCCAGCAGCTTAATAGGGGACACAGATACGCAGTATTTT.

The chain recombines TRBV27 with TRBJ1-4; D may be TRBD1 (6 bases). The CDR3 length is 17 residues. The V and J ends lost 5 bases and 5 bases respectively, with 21 bases between them. Germline loops: CDR1 MNHEY, CDR2 SMNVEV (reference sequence). CDR3 bases: TGTGCCAGCAGTCTTACCCAACGGACAGCCTTAAATGAAAAACTGTTTTTT. It specifies CASSLTQRTALNEKLFF.

This clone was counted a single time. The CDR3 DNA sequence: TGTGCCAGCTCACCCTTCGGACTGGGAACTGAAGCTTTCTTT. Translation gives CASSPFGLGTEAFF. V is TRBV18 and J is TRBJ1-1; D gene unclear. The V end lost 3 bases, the J end lost 5 bases, and 13 bases lay between the germline ends. Germline CDR1 reads KGHSH; CDR2 reads LQKENI. The CDR3 is 14 amino acids.

Comments on this clone: One end of the junction fails to match germline, which may point to a read error. The V call is TRBV6-1, the J call TRBJ1-2; D uncertain. The CDR3 has 14 residues. Germline CDR1 is MNHNS and CDR2 is SASEGT. Here the CDR3 DNA reads TGTGCCAGCAATGAAGATAGAGGGCGGTATGGCTACACCTTC. The encoded protein is CASNEDRGRYGYTF.